The 26 T cell receptor beta chains given below trace back to one sample, sequenced in a study of T cells in localized non-small cell lung cancer. Clones were read by immunoSEQ multiplex PCR, and TCRdb kept only the in-frame ones, dropping some. The sample records 1,500 to 2,000 clones, over 20% being singletons. The source was normal lung tissue next to the tumor, collected before any cancer treatment. These receptors all stem from a female donor over 55 with stage I squamous cell lung carcinoma.

This chain links TRBV18 with TRBJ1-1; 7 bases map to TRBD1. Germline CDR1 KGHSH, CDR2 LQKENI. The CDR3 consists of 16 residues. The junction had 8 bases not matched to a gene; V was cut back by 3 bases and J by 1 base. The DNA of the CDR3 is TGTGCCAGCTCACCTTTTCTCGACAGGGCGAACACTGAAGCTTTCTTT. Translation: CASSPFLDRANTEAFF. Variable domain in full (rest from reference TRBV18 and TRBJ1-1): NAGVMQNPRHLVRRRGQEARLRCSPMKGHSHVYWYRQLPEEGLKFMVYLQKENIIDESGMPKERFSAEFPKEGPSILRIQQVVRGDSAAYFCASSPFLDRANTEAFFGQGTRLTVV.

The V and J genes are TRBV19 and TRBJ2-6; no firm D call. Germline V gene data show CDR1 as LNHDA and CDR2 as SQIVND (reference sequence). V was cut by 6 bases and J by 0 bases, with 3 bases left in between. CDR3 length: 13 residues. CDR3 protein: CASRFSGANVLTF. DNA for the CDR3: TGTGCCAGTAGATTCTCTGGGGCCAACGTCCTGACTTTC.

There are a few counts of this clone. The chain employs TRBV11-3 and TRBJ1-2, with D possibly matching TRBD1 (6 bases). Germline CDR1 and CDR2: SGHNT and YENEEA. The CDR3 consists of 14 residues. Trimming cost V 1 base and J 3 bases, with 9 bases left between them. The CDR3 coding sequence is TGTGCCAGCAGCTTAGTGGGGGGGCACTATGGCTACACCTTC. Its protein is CASSLVGGHYGYTF.

This clone was detected a few times. V gene TRBV6-8 combines with J gene TRBJ1-6; D is ambiguous. The germline V and J ends were trimmed by 8 bases and 2 bases, with 10 bases remaining between them. The germline V gene has CDR1 MNHGY and CDR2 SAAAGT. The CDR3 spans 14 residues. The CDR3 reads CASCAGPYNSPLHF. CDR3 nucleotide sequence: TGTGCCAGCTGCGCCGGGCCCTATAATTCACCCCTCCACTTT.

This clone was seen a few times. The chain carries TRBV2 and TRBJ1-6; 10 positions match TRBD1. V gave up 6 bases and J gave up 6 bases; unmatched junction bases: 5. The CDR3 spans 15 residues. CDR1 and CDR2 (germline): SNHLY, FYNNEI. CDR3 sequence reads: CASSQTGGGNSPLHF. The CDR3 DNA follows: TGTGCCAGCAGCCAGACAGGGGGCGGTAATTCACCCCTCCACTTT.

This clone was seen more than once but under ten times. V is TRBV9 and J is TRBJ2-3, with a weak D call TRBD2 (6 bases). This CDR3 has 17 amino acids. V was trimmed by 0 bases and J by 0 bases, leaving 14 bases between them. Germline values: CDR1 SGDLS, CDR2 YYNGEE. CDR3 nucleotides: TGTGCCAGCAGCGTAGATGTGGGGGGTATTAGCACAGATACGCAGTATTTT. Translated: CASSVDVGGISTDTQYF. Full variable domain (missing parts from reference TRBV9 and TRBJ2-3): DSGVTQTPKHLITATGQRVTLRCSPRSGDLSVYWYQQSLDQGLQFLIQYYNGEERAKGNILERFSAQQFPDLHSELNLSSLELGDSALYFCASSVDVGGISTDTQYFGPGTRLTVL.

About this clone: The sample holds other DNA sequences that translate to the same CDR3. The V and J genes are TRBV19 and TRBJ2-3, with D maybe TRBD2 (6 bases). Germline-derived CDR1 and CDR2 are LNHDA and SQIVND (reference sequence). The V gene lost 7 bases and the J gene lost 6 bases, with 8 bases spanning the gap. The CDR3 is 11 amino acids. The CDR3 is CASTGRDTQYF. CDR3 coding DNA: TGTGCCAGTACAGGGAGGGATACGCAGTATTTT. The whole variable domain, filled in from reference TRBV19 and TRBJ2-3, reads DGGITQSPKYLFRKEGQNVTLSCEQNLNHDAMYWYRQDPGQGLRLIYYSQIVNDFQKGDIAEGYSVSREKKESFPLTVTSAQKNPTAFYLCASTGRDTQYFGPGTRLTVL.

Within the sample, this clone is large (0.1 to 1%). The chain carries TRBV19 and TRBJ1-1, with unresolved D. Trimming removed 8 bases from V and 7 bases from J, with 14 bases in between. This CDR3 is 12 amino acids long. From germline, CDR1 is LNHDA and CDR2 SQIVND (reference sequence). In DNA, the CDR3 is TGTGCCAGTGGCTTAATTGGCGGTGAAGCTTTCTTT. Translation: CASGLIGGEAFF. The full variable domain, completed using reference TRBV19 and TRBJ1-1, is DGGITQSPKYLFRKEGQNVTLSCEQNLNHDAMYWYRQDPGQGLRLIYYSQIVNDFQKGDIAEGYSVSREKKESFPLTVTSAQKNPTAFYLCASGLIGGEAFFGQGTRLTVV.

This sequence joins TRBV30 and TRBJ1-2; D is unclear. V lost 0 bases, J lost 5 bases, and 7 bases lay in between. CDR1 and CDR2 from the germline V gene are GTSNPN and SVGIG (reference sequence). CDR3 length: 12 amino acids. The CDR3 spells CAWSVAGYGYTF. In DNA form, the CDR3 reads TGTGCCTGGAGTGTAGCGGGGTATGGCTACACCTTC.

J is TRBJ1-2 and V is TRBV19; D call uncertain. The CDR3 is made up of 13 amino acids. CDR1 and CDR2 (germline): LNHDA, SQIVND (reference sequence). V dropped 3 bases and J dropped 3 bases, with 8 bases sitting between them. The CDR3 DNA sequence: TGTGCCAGTAGTATGCCCAGTGACTATGGCTACACCTTC. Its translation is CASSMPSDYGYTF. Full variable domain (rest looked up from reference TRBV19 and TRBJ1-2): DGGITQSPKYLFRKEGQNVTLSCEQNLNHDAMYWYRQDPGQGLRLIYYSQIVNDFQKGDIAEGYSVSREKKESFPLTVTSAQKNPTAFYLCASSMPSDYGYTFGSGTRLTVV.

The chain uses TRBV1 and TRBJ2-3. TRBV1 is a known pseudogene. CDR3 size: 13 residues. CDR3 protein: CASSQVGQDTQYF. The CDR3 DNA sequence: TGCGCCAGCAGCCAAGTCGGGCAGGATACGCAGTATTTT.

This clone was counted only a few times. The genes are TRBV9 and TRBJ2-5, with a weak D call TRBD2 (6 bases). V gave up 2 bases and J gave up 5 bases, with 19 bases separating them. The CDR3 consists of 16 residues. The V gene's germline CDR1 is SGDLS and CDR2 YYNGEE. This CDR3 reads CASSVNSGGVRETQYF. CDR3 nucleotides: TGTGCCAGCAGCGTTAATTCGGGCGGGGTTCGGGAGACCCAGTACTTC.

Sample share makes this clone medium-sized (0.01 to 0.1%). The rearrangement links TRBV11-3 to TRBJ2-1; TRBD1 is a possible D gene (8 bases). This CDR3 has 16 residues. Between the trimmed V and J ends, which lost 2 bases and 2 bases, there was a span of 13 bases. CDR1 and CDR2 (germline): SGHNT, YENEEA. CDR3 bases: TGTGCCAGCAGCTTAAACAGGGGGGGGACCTACAATGAGCAGTTCTTC. Translated: CASSLNRGGTYNEQFF. The full variable domain, completed using reference TRBV11-3 and TRBJ2-1, is EAGVVQSPRYKIIEKKQPVAFWCNPISGHNTLYWYLQNLGQGPELLIRYENEEAVDDSQLPKDRFSAERLKGVDSTLKIQPAELGDSAVYLCASSLNRGGTYNEQFFGPGTRLTVL.

The chain combines TRBV7-7 with TRBJ2-7; weak D call: TRBD2 (6 bases). Germline V lookup: CDR1 SSHAT, CDR2 FNYEAQ (reference sequence). This CDR3 contains 14 residues. V was trimmed by 5 bases and J by 2 bases, leaving 13 bases between them. The CDR3 here is CASSLDWEAYEQYF. The CDR3 DNA follows: TGTGCCAGCAGCCTGGACTGGGAGGCCTACGAGCAGTACTTC.

Only a few counts were recorded for this clone. This chain uses TRBV5-1 with TRBJ2-5, with 8 bases lining up with TRBD2. Germline-derived CDR1 and CDR2 are SGHRS and YFSETQ. The length of the CDR3 is 15 residues. Germline trimming cut 5 bases from V and 1 base from J; bases unmatched to any gene: 7. The CDR3: CASSRTGGTQETQYF. The CDR3 nucleotides are TGCGCCAGCAGTAGGACGGGGGGGACCCAAGAGACCCAGTACTTC.

V usage is TRBV30 and J usage is TRBJ2-7; possibly TRBD1 or TRBD2 for D (5 bases each). CDR1 is GTSNPN, CDR2 SVGIG, per germline (reference sequence). V gave up 5 bases and J gave up 2 bases, with 16 bases separating them. There are 14 residues in the CDR3. The CDR3 DNA reads TGTGCCTGGGCATCGGGACCCAAAGCCTACGAGCAGTACTTC. This sequence encodes CAWASGPKAYEQYF.

V is TRBV14 and J is TRBJ2-3, with 9 positions matching TRBD1. Germline assignment: CDR1 SGHDN and CDR2 FVKESK. With 4 bases clipped from V and 4 bases from J, the junction kept 3 bases outside the gene matches. This CDR3 is built from 14 residues. The CDR3 DNA reads TGTGCCAGCAGCCGGACAGGGGACGCAGATACGCAGTATTTT. The encoded protein is CASSRTGDADTQYF.

V is TRBV9 and J is TRBJ1-2; TRBD1 matches 8 bases. Per germline, CDR1 SGDLS and CDR2 YYNGEE. The CDR3 totals 13 residues. Trimming at V came to 4 bases and at J to 5 bases, leaving 4 bases not matched to a gene. The chain's CDR3 is CASSLWTGYGYTF. The CDR3, as DNA: TGTGCCAGCAGCCTTTGGACAGGGTATGGCTACACCTTC.

The V call is TRBV18, the J call TRBJ2-5, with 8 bases identical to TRBD2. The CDR3 contains 13 residues. The junction had 7 bases not matched to a gene; V was cut back by 8 bases and J by 5 bases. The germline gives CDR1 KGHSH, CDR2 LQKENI. CDR3 nucleotide sequence: TGTGCCAGCCGACTAGCGTTTTTGGAGACCCAGTACTTC. It yields the protein CASRLAFLETQYF. Full variable domain (rest looked up from reference TRBV18 and TRBJ2-5): NAGVMQNPRHLVRRRGQEARLRCSPMKGHSHVYWYRQLPEEGLKFMVYLQKENIIDESGMPKERFSAEFPKEGPSILRIQQVVRGDSAAYFCASRLAFLETQYFGPGTRLLVL.

V usage is TRBV19 and J usage is TRBJ1-2; TRBD1 is a possible D gene (5 bases). This CDR3 region has 14 residues. Germline V gene data show CDR1 as LNHDA and CDR2 as SQIVND (reference sequence). Trimming stripped 11 bases from V and 4 bases from J, with 20 bases between. CDR3 bases: TGTGCCGCCCAAGGCAGGGCGCTAGGCTATGGCTACACCTTC. This gives the protein CAAQGRALGYGYTF.

This clone has a handful of counts. The gene calls are TRBV6-8 and TRBJ1-1; D not certain. Trimming shortened V by 0 bases and J by 3 bases, and 8 bases separated the two germline ends. The CDR3 spans 14 residues. Germline values: CDR1 MNHGY, CDR2 SAAAGT. The CDR3 region has the DNA TGTGCCAGCAGTTACTCGAAAACGGACACTGAAGCTTTCTTT. It is translated as CASSYSKTDTEAFF.

The chain couples TRBV4-1 to TRBJ1-4; tentative D call: TRBD1 (5 bases). With 0 bases removed from V and 4 bases from J, the gap between germline ends came to 15 bases. From germline, CDR1 is MGHRA and CDR2 YSYEKL. CDR3 length: 17 amino acids. DNA of the CDR3: TGCGCCAGCAGCCAAGATAGCCTGGGGACGATTAATGAAAAACTGTTTTTT. Its translation is CASSQDSLGTINEKLFF.

Within the sample, this clone is medium-sized. CDR3 DNA sequence: TGTGCCAGCAGCCCACTGGGCGCAGGGGGCGCGTCTGATAATGAAAAACTGTTTTTT. Translation gives CASSPLGAGGASDNEKLFF. The V and J genes are TRBV11-3 and TRBJ1-4; 8 positions match TRBD1. CDR1 and CDR2 (germline): SGHNT, YENEEA. V shed 5 bases, J shed 4 bases, and the junction held 18 bases outside the gene matches. The CDR3 is 19 residues long.

The table lists this clone with a few counts. V gene TRBV11-3 combines with J gene TRBJ1-2, with TRBD1 as a possible D gene (6 bases). V shed 0 bases and J shed 3 bases, with 14 bases lying between them. The germline V gene encodes CDR1 SGHNT and CDR2 YENEEA. CDR3 length: 16 residues. CDR3 coding DNA: TGTGCCAGCAGCTTAGAGACAGGCCCTAAGGACTATGGCTACACCTTC. Its protein product is CASSLETGPKDYGYTF.

Sample share makes this clone medium-sized. The CDR3 region is CASSYGGSYNEQFF. In DNA, the CDR3 is TGCGCCAGCAGCTACGGGGGCAGCTACAATGAGCAGTTCTTC. J is TRBJ2-1 and V is TRBV4-1, with D tentatively TRBD1 or TRBD2 (6 bases each). The germline CDR1 and CDR2 sequences are MGHRA and YSYEKL. The length of the CDR3 is 14 residues. V was clipped by 5 bases and J by 3 bases, with 11 bases between them.

This clone qualifies as medium-sized (0.01 to 0.1%). The V and J genes are TRBV9 and TRBJ1-1; 8 bases map to TRBD1. The germline V gene has CDR1 SGDLS and CDR2 YYNGEE. The ends lost 3 bases at V and 10 bases at J; junction bases unmatched: 14. The CDR3 spans 15 residues. The CDR3 protein is CASSARQGPRLPAFF. The CDR3, as DNA: TGTGCCAGCAGCGCTAGACAGGGGCCCCGGTTACCAGCTTTCTTT.